The TCR beta chain under discussion was sequenced for a study of OX40 agonist ivuxolimab in advanced cancers. As for the study in general: An anti-OX40 (CD134) antibody with agonistic activity, ivuxolimab, was administered to patients. Eligibility rules accepted prior anti-PD-1, anti-PD-L1 or anti-CTLA-4 therapy, and approximately 40% had some. Melanoma, hepatocellular carcinoma, head and neck or renal cell cancer occurred in dose-escalation patients.

Profiling relied on immunoSEQ multiplex PCR, and the TCRdb table lists in-frame clones only, not all of them. The sample holds tens of thousands of clones, 70% to 90% seen once. CDR1 is SGHVS, CDR2 FQNEAQ, per germline. The CDR3 spans 17 residues. Deletions cut 3 bases from V and 0 bases from J, with 12 bases between. The receptor was isolated from an adult with an advanced solid tumor such as melanoma, head and neck, liver or kidney cancer. The sequencing here drew on CD4+ or CD8+ T cells sorted from blood, taken in a trial of the OX40 agonist ivuxolimab. This chain joins TRBV7-8 and TRBJ2-6; D uncertain. This CDR3 reads CASSFYGSHSGANVLTF. CDR3 DNA: TGTGCCAGCAGCTTTTACGGTTCTCACTCTGGGGCCAACGTCCTGACTTTC. Full variable domain (outside the CDR3, taken from reference TRBV7-8 and TRBJ2-6): GAGVSQSPRYKVAKRGQDVALRCDPISGHVSLFWYQQALGQGPEFLTYFQNEAQLDKSGLPSDRFFAERPEGSVSTLKIQRTQQEDSAVYLCASSFYGSHSGANVLTFGAGSRLTVL.